What follows are 26 T cell receptor beta chains derived from one specimen sequenced in a study of blood T cell repertoires in COVID-19. The data were produced by immunoSEQ multiplex PCR, yet TCRdb's version contains in-frame clones alone and is incomplete. The sample yields about 220,000 clones, around 81% seen once. The sequencing input was peripheral blood. The receptors shown here come from a woman between 70 and 85 years old with acute or convalescent COVID-19.

This chain links TRBV27 with TRBJ2-1; D is unclear. Trimming cost V 2 bases and J 0 bases, with 11 bases left between them. The V gene's germline CDR1 is MNHEY and CDR2 SMNVEV (reference sequence). This CDR3 region has 16 residues. For the CDR3, the DNA is TGTGCCAGCAGTTTAAGCCTTTCGAGCTCCTACAATGAGCAGTTCTTC. As protein: CASSLSLSSSYNEQFF.

The chain joins TRBV5-1 to TRBJ1-1; no definite D call. The CDR3 sequence is 14 residues long. CDR1 and CDR2 (germline): SGHRS, YFSETQ. Trimming left V 5 bases short and J 0 bases short, with 11 bases between. The CDR3 region has the DNA TGCGCCAGCAGGCCGGGGAACATGAACACTGAAGCTTTCTTT. Residues: CASRPGNMNTEAFF.

This chain joins TRBV5-4 and TRBJ1-5; D uncertain. Germline CDR1 is SGHNT and CDR2 is YYREEE (reference sequence). The CDR3 consists of 14 residues. V lost 6 bases, J lost 0 bases, and 10 bases lay in between. The CDR3 loop is CASISHNSNQPQHF. As DNA, the CDR3 is TGTGCCAGCATCTCCCACAATAGCAATCAGCCCCAGCATTTT.

Turning to this clone: At one end, the junction sequence differs from germline, possibly due to a read error. The J gene is TRBJ2-3, the V gene TRBV10-3, with TRBD1 identical over 7 bases. Germline lookup yields CDR1 ENHRY and CDR2 SYGVKD. The CDR3 has 14 residues. CDR3 coding DNA: TGTGCCTTCAGAGGGGGCGCGACCACAGATACGCAGTATTTT. Encoded protein: CAFRGGATTDTQYF.

On this clone itself: In the same sample, other DNA sequences code for this CDR3. The CDR3 region has the DNA TGTGCCAGCTCTCCCGACAGGAGCTATGGCTACACCTTC. Translating it yields CASSPDRSYGYTF. The rearrangement joins TRBV18 to TRBJ1-2; a possible D gene is TRBD1 (6 bases). Trimming cost V 6 bases and J 4 bases, with 12 bases left between them. CDR3 length: 13 amino acids. Germline V gives CDR1 KGHSH, CDR2 LQKENI.

The V call is TRBV3-1 (or the pseudogene TRBV3-2), the J call TRBJ1-1, with no clear D. V lost 0 bases and J lost 1, with 9 bases in between. The CDR3 consists of 15 residues. CDR1 LGHDT and CDR2 YNNKEL come from the germline V gene (reference sequence). The CDR3: CASSQDLGQNTEAFF. CDR3 DNA sequence: TGTGCCAGCAGCCAAGACCTTGGGCAGAACACTGAAGCTTTCTTT.

This chain connects TRBV9 to TRBJ2-7; 7 bases are shared with TRBD1. The germline gives CDR1 SGDLS, CDR2 YYNGEE. CDR3 length: 13 amino acids. J gave up 5 bases and V 3 bases, and 5 bases lay outside the gene matches. Written as DNA, the CDR3 is TGTGCCAGCAGCGGACGACAGGGCAACGAGCAGTACTTC. It is translated as CASSGRQGNEQYF.

This clone was detected only a few times. V gene TRBV18 combines with J gene TRBJ1-1, with D perhaps TRBD1 (5 bases). The germline V and J ends were trimmed by 3 bases and 13 bases, with 15 bases remaining between them. CDR3 length: 12 residues. CDR1 and CDR2 (germline): KGHSH, LQKENI. CDR3 in DNA: TGTGCCAGCTCACCGGGGAGGGCGGGGGTTTTCTTT. Its protein product is CASSPGRAGVFF.

The chain employs TRBV25-1 and TRBJ1-2; 10 nucleotides agree with TRBD1. Germline V gives CDR1 MGHDK, CDR2 SYGVNS. The V segment lost 5 bases and the J segment 5 bases; nucleotides outside the gene matches: 5. The CDR3 is 14 residues long. This chain's CDR3 is CASSSSDRGYGYTF. The CDR3, as DNA: TGTGCCAGCAGTTCGTCGGACAGGGGGTATGGCTACACCTTC.

The rearrangement links TRBV6-5 to TRBJ1-5; D is undetermined. Germline V gene lookup returns CDR1 MNHEY and CDR2 SVGAGI. CDR3 size: 14 residues. V shed 5 bases and J shed 3 bases, with 11 bases lying between them. This chain's CDR3 is CASSPGSFNQPQHF. The CDR3 bases are TGTGCCAGCAGTCCCGGGTCCTTCAATCAGCCCCAGCATTTT.

In its sample, this clone was seen a few times. The genes are TRBV11-3 and TRBJ2-5; 12 bases match TRBD2. This CDR3 has 16 residues. V dropped 5 bases and J dropped 2; count of bases not matched to a gene: 6. CDR1 is SGHNT, CDR2 YENEEA, per germline. Here the CDR3 DNA reads TGTGCCAGCAGCCGTTCTAGCGGGGGGGGACAAGAGACCCAGTACTTC. The encoded protein is CASSRSSGGGQETQYF. Based on the CDR3 plus reference TRBV11-3 and TRBJ2-5, the full variable domain is EAGVVQSPRYKIIEKKQPVAFWCNPISGHNTLYWYLQNLGQGPELLIRYENEEAVDDSQLPKDRFSAERLKGVDSTLKIQPAELGDSAVYLCASSRSSGGGQETQYFGPGTRLLVL.

This clone was seen just once. The chain uses TRBV12-3 or TRBV12-4 and TRBJ2-7; D is uncertain. The CDR3 spans 12 residues. Trimming removed 4 bases at V and 3 bases at J, with 7 bases between. CDR3 sequence reads: CASSSILYEQYF. CDR3 nucleotide sequence: TGTGCCAGCAGTTCAATACTCTACGAGCAGTACTTC.

The V gene is TRBV30, the J gene TRBJ2-7, with TRBD1 identical over 7 bases. V gave up 7 bases and J gave up 0 bases; unmatched junction bases: 6. The CDR3 totals 13 residues. Germline-derived CDR1 and CDR2 are GTSNPN and SVGIG (reference sequence). CDR3 in amino acids: CASTDRISYEQYF. For the CDR3, the DNA is TGTGCCTCGACGGACAGGATCTCCTACGAGCAGTACTTC.

This clone was observed a few times. This chain uses TRBV5-1 with TRBJ1-3; 8 bases map to TRBD1. CDR3 size: 16 residues. Losses at the gene ends were 4 bases for V and 0 bases for J; bases not matched to a gene: 6. Germline CDR1 SGHRS, CDR2 YFSETQ. CDR3 coding DNA: TGCGCCAGCAGCCGAGGACAGGGCCCCTCTGGAAACACCATATATTTT. This sequence encodes CASSRGQGPSGNTIYF.

The V gene is TRBV14, the J gene TRBJ2-1; D is unclear. Trimming took 4 bases from V and 3 from J, leaving 7 bases between them. Germline V gene data show CDR1 as SGHDN and CDR2 as FVKESK. The CDR3 totals 13 residues. This chain's CDR3 is CASSPQFYNEQFF. DNA of the CDR3: TGTGCCAGCAGCCCCCAGTTCTACAATGAGCAGTTCTTC. The full variable domain, its missing parts supplied by reference TRBV14 and TRBJ2-1, is EAGVTQFPSHSVIEKGQTVTLRCDPISGHDNLYWYRRVMGKEIKFLLHFVKESKQDESGMPNNRFLAERTGGTYSTLKVQPAELEDSGVYFCASSPQFYNEQFFGPGTRLTVL.

This clone has only one observation. This specimen includes other DNA sequences encoding the same CDR3. V gene TRBV7-6 combines with J gene TRBJ2-5; D unclear. The CDR3 consists of 13 residues. With 1 base removed from V and 2 bases from J, the gap between germline ends came to 5 bases. Germline V gene lookup returns CDR1 SGHVS and CDR2 FNYEAQ. In DNA form, the CDR3 reads TGTGCCAGCAGCTTAGGCAGGCAAGAGACCCAGTACTTC. It encodes CASSLGRQETQYF.

In its sample, this clone was seen many times. This chain joins TRBV21-1 and TRBJ2-7; the table's D call TRBD1 went unverified against the DNA. TRBV21-1 is termed a pseudogene. The CDR3 length is 12 residues. The CDR3 spells CARQGAPYEQYV. In nucleotides, the CDR3 is TGTGCCAGACAGGGGGCCCCCTACGAGCAGTACGTC.

This chain joins TRBV9 and TRBJ2-7; 7 nucleotides agree with TRBD1. The V gene's germline CDR1 is SGDLS and CDR2 YYNGEE. Trimming removed 0 bases from V and 4 bases from J; junction bases left unmatched: 7. This CDR3 has 15 amino acids. The CDR3 sequence is CASSVGDREIYEQYF. The CDR3 DNA sequence: TGTGCCAGCAGCGTAGGAGACAGGGAAATTTACGAGCAGTACTTC.

The genes are TRBV21-1 and TRBJ1-2; the table names TRBD1, a call not compared with the DNA. TRBV21-1 is classified as a pseudogene. The CDR3 is 14 amino acids. The CDR3 DNA follows: TGTGCCAGCAGCAAAGACAGGGGGGTCTATGGCTACACCTTC. As protein: CASSKDRGVYGYTF.

This sequence joins TRBV3-1 (or the pseudogene TRBV3-2) and TRBJ2-3, with TRBD2 identical over 12 bases. J lost 0 bases, V lost 4 bases, and 11 bases had no gene match. Germline V gene data show CDR1 as LGHDT and CDR2 as YNNKEL (reference sequence). This CDR3 region has 19 residues. The CDR3 DNA follows: TGTGCCAGCAGCCCCATGGGGGGACTAGCGGGCCTGAGCACAGATACGCAGTATTTT. Encoded protein: CASSPMGGLAGLSTDTQYF.

This clone was seen only once. This chain links TRBV4-1 with TRBJ1-1; D is uncertain. This CDR3 spans 15 amino acids. Germline values: CDR1 MGHRA, CDR2 YSYEKL. Trimming pared 3 bases from V and 5 bases from J, leaving 16 bases between. The CDR3 spells CASSQAIPGRTEAFF. DNA for the CDR3: TGCGCCAGCAGCCAGGCGATCCCGGGGAGAACTGAAGCTTTCTTT.

The chain joins TRBV30 to TRBJ1-1; possible D gene TRBD1, 6 bases. CDR1 is GTSNPN, CDR2 SVGIG, per germline (reference sequence). This CDR3 spans 14 amino acids. V lost 2 bases and J lost 0, with 10 bases in between. The CDR3 region has the DNA TGTGCCTGGAGTAGGGGGATGGTGAACACTGAAGCTTTCTTT. It is translated as CAWSRGMVNTEAFF.

The J gene is TRBJ1-4, the V gene TRBV29-1; perhaps TRBD1 as D (6 bases). The CDR3 loop spans 13 amino acids. Deletions cut 4 bases from V and 8 bases from J, with 14 bases between. Germline assignment: CDR1 SQVTM and CDR2 ANQGSEA. In DNA, the CDR3 is TGCAGCGTTGTTGAGACAGGTTACGAAAAACTGTTTTTT. This codes for CSVVETGYEKLFF.

V usage is TRBV6-6 and J usage is TRBJ2-5; D might be TRBD1 (6 bases). Germline V gives CDR1 MNHNY, CDR2 SVGAGI (reference sequence). V was shortened by 2 bases and J by 2 bases, with 9 bases between the two germline ends. This CDR3 region has 14 residues. The DNA of the CDR3 is TGTGCCAGCAGTTACATCAGGGGACAAGAGACCCAGTACTTC. Translation: CASSYIRGQETQYF.

The chain links TRBV6-2 or TRBV6-3 to TRBJ2-7, with 8 nucleotides matching TRBD1. The trim removed 5 bases at V and 3 bases at J, leaving 6 bases unmatched. CDR1 is MNHEY and CDR2 is SVGEGT in the germline V gene. The CDR3 sequence is 14 residues long. In DNA form, the CDR3 reads TGTGCCAGCAGTCCCAGGGGGCGTAACTACGAGCAGTACTTC. The encoded protein is CASSPRGRNYEQYF.

This clone was counted a single time. This sequence joins TRBV10-3 and TRBJ2-7; D perhaps matches TRBD1 (6 bases). Trimming took 4 bases from V and 3 from J, leaving 13 bases between them. The CDR3 loop spans 14 amino acids. Per germline, CDR1 ENHRY and CDR2 SYGVKD. The CDR3 coding sequence is TGTGCCATCAGTGGGACTGGGGGCCGCTACGAGCAGTACGTC. It encodes CAISGTGGRYEQYV.